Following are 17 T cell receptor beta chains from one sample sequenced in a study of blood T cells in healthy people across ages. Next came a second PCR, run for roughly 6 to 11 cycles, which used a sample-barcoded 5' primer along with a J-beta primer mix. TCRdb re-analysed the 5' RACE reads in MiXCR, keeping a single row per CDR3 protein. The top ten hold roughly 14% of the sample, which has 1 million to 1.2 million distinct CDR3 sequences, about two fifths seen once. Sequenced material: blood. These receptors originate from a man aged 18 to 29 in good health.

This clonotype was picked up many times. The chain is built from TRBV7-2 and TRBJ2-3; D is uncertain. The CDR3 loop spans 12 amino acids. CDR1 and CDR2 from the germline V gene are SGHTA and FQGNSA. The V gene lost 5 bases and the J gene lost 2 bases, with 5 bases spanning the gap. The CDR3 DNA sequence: TGTGCCAGCAGCACCGACACAGATACGCAGTATTTT. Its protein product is CASSTDTDTQYF.

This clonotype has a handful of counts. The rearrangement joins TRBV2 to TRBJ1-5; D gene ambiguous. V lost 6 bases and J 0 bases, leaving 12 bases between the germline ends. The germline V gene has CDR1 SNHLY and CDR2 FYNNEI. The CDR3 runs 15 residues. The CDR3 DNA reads TGTGCCAGCAGCGGCGAACCTTATAGCAATCAGCCCCAGCATTTT. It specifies CASSGEPYSNQPQHF.

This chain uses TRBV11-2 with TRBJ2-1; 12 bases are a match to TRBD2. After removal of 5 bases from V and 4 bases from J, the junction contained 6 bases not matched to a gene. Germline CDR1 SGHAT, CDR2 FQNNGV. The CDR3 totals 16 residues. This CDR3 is CASSPGTSGLYNEQFF. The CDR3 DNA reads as TGTGCCAGCAGCCCGGGGACTAGCGGGCTTTACAATGAGCAGTTCTTC.

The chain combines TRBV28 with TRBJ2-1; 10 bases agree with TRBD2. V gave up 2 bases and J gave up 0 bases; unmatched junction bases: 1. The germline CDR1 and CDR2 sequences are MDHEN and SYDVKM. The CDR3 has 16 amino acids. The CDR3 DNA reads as TGTGCCAGCAGTTTAGCTAGCGGGGGCTCCTACAATGAGCAGTTCTTC. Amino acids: CASSLASGGSYNEQFF.

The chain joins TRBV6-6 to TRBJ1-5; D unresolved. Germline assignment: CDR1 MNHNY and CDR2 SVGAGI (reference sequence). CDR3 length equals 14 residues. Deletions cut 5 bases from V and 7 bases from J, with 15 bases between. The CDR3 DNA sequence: TGTGCCAGCAGTCCCGGCGCGAGTGAGCAGCCCCAGCATTTT. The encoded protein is CASSPGASEQPQHF.

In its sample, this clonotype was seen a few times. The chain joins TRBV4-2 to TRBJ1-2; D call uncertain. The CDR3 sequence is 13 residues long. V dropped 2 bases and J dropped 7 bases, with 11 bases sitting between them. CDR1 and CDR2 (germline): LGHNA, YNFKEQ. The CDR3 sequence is CASSQLGVLGYTF. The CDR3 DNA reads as TGTGCCAGCAGCCAACTGGGAGTTCTTGGCTACACCTTC.

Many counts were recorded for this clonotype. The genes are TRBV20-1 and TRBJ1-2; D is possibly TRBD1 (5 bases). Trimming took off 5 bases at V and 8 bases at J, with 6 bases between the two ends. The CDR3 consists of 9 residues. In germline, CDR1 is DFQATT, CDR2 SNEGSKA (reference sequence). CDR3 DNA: TGCAGTGCTGGGGGAGGCTACACCTTC. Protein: CSAGGGYTF.

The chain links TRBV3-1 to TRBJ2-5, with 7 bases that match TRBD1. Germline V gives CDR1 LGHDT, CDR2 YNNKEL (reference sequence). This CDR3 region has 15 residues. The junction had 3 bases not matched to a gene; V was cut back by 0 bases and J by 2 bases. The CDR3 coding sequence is TGTGCCAGCAGCCAAGATGAGGACAGGCAAGAGACCCAGTACTTC. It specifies CASSQDEDRQETQYF.

The CDR3 region is CSANDRVGGGYTF. The CDR3 nucleotides read TGCAGTGCTAACGACAGGGTCGGAGGAGGCTACACCTTC. The J gene is TRBJ1-2, the V gene TRBV20-1; 7 bases are shared with TRBD1. From germline, CDR1 is DFQATT and CDR2 SNEGSKA (reference sequence). The CDR3 loop spans 13 amino acids. Trimming took 4 bases from V and 8 from J; bases not matched to a gene: 10.

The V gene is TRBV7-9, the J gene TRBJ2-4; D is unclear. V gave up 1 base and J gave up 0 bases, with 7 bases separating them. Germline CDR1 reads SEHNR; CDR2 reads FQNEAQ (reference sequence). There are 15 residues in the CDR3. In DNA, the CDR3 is TGTGCCAGCAGCTTAGTGTCCCTAGCCAAAAACATTCAGTACTTC. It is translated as CASSLVSLAKNIQYF.

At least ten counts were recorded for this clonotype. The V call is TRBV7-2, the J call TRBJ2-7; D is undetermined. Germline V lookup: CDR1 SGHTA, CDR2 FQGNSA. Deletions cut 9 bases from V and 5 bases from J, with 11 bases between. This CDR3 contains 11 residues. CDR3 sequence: CASGRVNEQYF. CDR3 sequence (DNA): TGTGCCAGTGGTCGGGTTAACGAGCAGTACTTC.

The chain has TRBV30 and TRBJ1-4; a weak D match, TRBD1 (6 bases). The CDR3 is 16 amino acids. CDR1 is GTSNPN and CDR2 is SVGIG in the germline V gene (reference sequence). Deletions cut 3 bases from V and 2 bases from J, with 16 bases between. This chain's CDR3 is CAWSWAPTGTNEKLFF. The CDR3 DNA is TGTGCCTGGAGCTGGGCCCCCACAGGGACTAATGAAAAACTGTTTTTT.

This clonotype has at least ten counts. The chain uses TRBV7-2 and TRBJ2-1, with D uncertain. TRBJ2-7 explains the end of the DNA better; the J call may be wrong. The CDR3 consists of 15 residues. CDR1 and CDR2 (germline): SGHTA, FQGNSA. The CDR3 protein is CASSLLGSSYNEQYF. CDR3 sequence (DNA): TGTGCCAGCAGCTTACTGGGATCCTCCTACAATGAGCAGTACTTC.

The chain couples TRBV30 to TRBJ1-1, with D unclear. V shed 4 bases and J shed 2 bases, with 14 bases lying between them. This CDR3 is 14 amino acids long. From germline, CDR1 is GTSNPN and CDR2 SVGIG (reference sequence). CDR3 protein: CAWKRDIANTEAFF. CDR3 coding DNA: TGTGCCTGGAAAAGAGACATCGCAAACACTGAAGCTTTCTTT.

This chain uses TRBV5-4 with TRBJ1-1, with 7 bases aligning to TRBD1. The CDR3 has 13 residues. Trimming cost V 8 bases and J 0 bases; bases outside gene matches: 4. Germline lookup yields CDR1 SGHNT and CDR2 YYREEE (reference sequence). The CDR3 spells CASKTGMNTEAFF. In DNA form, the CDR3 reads TGTGCCAGTAAGACAGGGATGAACACTGAAGCTTTCTTT.

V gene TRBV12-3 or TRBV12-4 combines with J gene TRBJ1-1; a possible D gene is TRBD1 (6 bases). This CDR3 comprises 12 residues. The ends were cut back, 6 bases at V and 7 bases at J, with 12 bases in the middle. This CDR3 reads CASSPRQVEAFF. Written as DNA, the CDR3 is TGTGCCAGCAGCCCCCGACAGGTTGAAGCTTTCTTT.

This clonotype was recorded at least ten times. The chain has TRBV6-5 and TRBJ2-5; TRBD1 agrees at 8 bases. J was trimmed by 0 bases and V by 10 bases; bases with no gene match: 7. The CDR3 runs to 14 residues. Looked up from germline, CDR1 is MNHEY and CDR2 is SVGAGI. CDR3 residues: CATGVDRDQETQYF. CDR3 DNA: TGTGCCACGGGGGTGGACAGGGACCAAGAGACCCAGTACTTC.